These 10 T cell receptor beta chains were all obtained from the same sample, sequenced in a study of T-cell memory formation after mild COVID-19. Via MiXCR, TCRdb re-called the 5' RACE reads, giving one row per CDR3 protein. Seen here are hundreds of thousands of distinct CDR3 sequences, more than 15% observed once, and the top ten hold roughly 21%. The sequencing input was PBMCs or a T cell subset sorted from them (not recorded which). The receptors come from a man aged 18 to 30 who had mild COVID-19 (a few samples of this study predate the infection). Cell type and time point are not known.

V and J are TRBV6-2 or TRBV6-3 and TRBJ1-1; the match to TRBD1 covers 7 bases. This CDR3 spans 15 amino acids. The ends lost 5 bases at V and 0 bases at J; junction bases unmatched: 6. The germline gives CDR1 MNHEY, CDR2 SVGEGT. The CDR3 nucleotides read TGTGCCAGCAGTCCCGACAGGGCCCTGAACACTGAAGCTTTCTTT. This codes for CASSPDRALNTEAFF.

The chain joins TRBV4-3 to TRBJ2-4, with TRBD1 matching over 8 bases. The CDR3 runs 16 residues. The germline gives CDR1 LGHNA, CDR2 YSLEER. J was trimmed by 3 bases and V by 3 bases; bases with no gene match: 7. For the CDR3, the DNA is TGCGCCAGCAGCCATGACAGGGGTTGGGGCAAAAACATTCAGTACTTC. Translation gives CASSHDRGWGKNIQYF.

V and J are TRBV29-1 and TRBJ2-5, with D possibly TRBD2 on 6 matching bases. V dropped 3 bases and J dropped 6 bases, with 11 bases sitting between them. The CDR3 is 12 residues long. In germline, CDR1 is SQVTM, CDR2 ANQGSEA. The CDR3 DNA sequence: TGCAGCGTTGATTGGGACTCAAAGACCCAGTACTTC. It specifies CSVDWDSKTQYF.

This clonotype occurred many times. CDR3 sequence reads: CASSGESADTQYF. The DNA for the CDR3 is TGCGCCAGCAGCGGGGAAAGCGCAGATACGCAGTATTTT. The chain links TRBV5-1 to TRBJ2-3, with D hard to call. From germline, CDR1 is SGHRS and CDR2 YFSETQ. V dropped 4 bases and J dropped 4 bases, with 10 bases sitting between them. The length of the CDR3 is 13 residues.

At least ten counts were recorded for this clonotype. This chain connects TRBV4-2 to TRBJ2-5, with D unclear. V lost 3 bases to trimming and J lost 2 bases, with 10 bases between them. Germline values: CDR1 LGHNA, CDR2 YNFKEQ. The CDR3 totals 14 residues. The DNA of the CDR3 is TGTGCCAGCAGCCACCCGGAGCCACAAGAGACCCAGTACTTC. Protein product: CASSHPEPQETQYF.

This clonotype was seen more than once but under ten times. This chain connects TRBV7-2 to TRBJ2-1; D is uncertain. Trimming took 1 base from V and 10 from J, leaving 8 bases between them. CDR3 size: 12 residues. Germline V gene sequence: CDR1 SGHTA, CDR2 FQGNSA. CDR3 sequence: CASSLDNTEQFF. Here the CDR3 DNA reads TGTGCCAGCAGCTTAGATAACACGGAGCAGTTCTTC.

The chain recombines TRBV12-3 or TRBV12-4 with TRBJ2-2; D could derive from TRBD1 or TRBD2 (5 bases each). This CDR3 has 15 residues. Trimming cost V 1 base and J 3 bases, with 9 bases left between them. CDR3 region: CASSLVGVYTGELFF. As DNA, the CDR3 is TGTGCCAGCAGTTTAGTGGGGGTCTACACCGGGGAGCTGTTTTTT.

Comment on this clonotype: An end of the junction does not agree with germline; a read error may underlie this. The chain has TRBV10-3 and TRBJ2-1, with 7 nucleotides matching TRBD2. There are 16 residues in the CDR3. CDR1 and CDR2 (germline): ENHRY, SYGVKD. CDR3 residues: CAVSESGRGSYNEQFF. The CDR3 nucleotides are TGTGCCGTCAGTGAGTCTGGGCGGGGGTCCTACAATGAGCAGTTCTTC.

This chain joins TRBV10-2 and TRBJ2-4, with D perhaps given as TRBD1 or TRBD2 (5 bases each). The CDR3 sequence is 13 residues long. Trimming cost V 8 bases and J 3 bases, with 11 bases left between them. Germline V gives CDR1 WSHSY, CDR2 SAAADI. The CDR3 DNA follows: TGCGCCAGCCGACCTGGGGGCAAAAACATTCAGTACTTC. This encodes CASRPGGKNIQYF.

This clonotype has a handful of counts. The chain uses TRBV4-1 and TRBJ1-1; weak D call: TRBD1 (5 bases). The germline V gene encodes CDR1 MGHRA and CDR2 YSYEKL. The CDR3 is 13 residues long. Trimming removed 0 bases from V and 8 bases from J, with 10 bases in between. The CDR3 here is CASSQDEGAEAFF. CDR3 coding DNA: TGCGCCAGCAGCCAAGATGAAGGGGCGGAAGCTTTCTTT.